This T cell receptor (beta chain) came from a study of cytomegalovirus exposure and HLA in healthy donors. Whole-study findings and limits: The authors confirmed in vitro that three CMV-associated chains were specific for CMV antigens. According to the study, roughly 160 TCR beta chains were cytomegalovirus-associated.

A note on this clone: Its antigen is still unknown.

The CDR3 runs 11 residues. Germline loops: CDR1 MNHEY, CDR2 SVGAGI. V was clipped by 7 bases and J by 0 bases, with 3 bases between them. The PCR employed 60 Vbeta primers together with 13 Jbeta primers. Only in-frame clones appear in the TCRdb table, and some are missing; sequencing was by immunoSEQ multiplex PCR. Of about 220,000 clones listed, approximately 68% are singletons. The rearrangement joins TRBV6-5 to TRBJ2-5; D uncertain. The TCR sequence derives from a woman between 25 and 40 years old in good health and CMV-seronegative. The source material was PBMCs. The CDR3 is CASTNQETQYF. CDR3 nucleotides: TGTGCCAGCACCAACCAAGAGACCCAGTACTTC.